Listed here are 22 T cell receptor beta chains from one sample, sequenced in a study of blood T cell repertoires in COVID-19. TCRdb's copy holds only in-frame clones and misses some; the assay was immunoSEQ multiplex PCR. The data show 200,000 to 250,000 clones, 87% seen once. Material for sequencing was peripheral blood. These receptors were obtained from a man aged 40-49 years with active or convalescent COVID-19.

The V call is TRBV19, the J call TRBJ2-7, with D maybe TRBD2 (5 bases). The CDR3 has 14 amino acids. Trimming took 4 bases from V and 2 from J, leaving 12 bases between them. Germline V gene data show CDR1 as LNHDA and CDR2 as SQIVND (reference sequence). The DNA of the CDR3 is TGTGCCAGTAGTAATGAGGGCAGGACCTACGAGCAGTACTTC. It codes for CASSNEGRTYEQYF.

The rearrangement links TRBV10-3 to TRBJ2-7; 10 bases fit TRBD2. In germline, CDR1 is ENHRY, CDR2 SYGVKD. J lost 4 bases, V lost 0 bases, and 3 bases had no gene match. The CDR3 totals 15 residues. The chain's CDR3 is CAISESLAGVYEQYF. The CDR3 bases are TGTGCCATCAGTGAGTCCCTAGCGGGAGTGTACGAGCAGTACTTC.

This rearrangement joins TRBV6-2 or TRBV6-3 to TRBJ1-5; 9 positions agree with TRBD1. This CDR3 has 15 residues. With V trimmed by 1 base and J by 4 bases, 2 bases remained unmatched. The germline gives CDR1 MNHEY, CDR2 SVGEGT. The CDR3 here is CASSYLGTGNQPQHF. CDR3 DNA sequence: TGTGCCAGCAGTTACTTAGGGACAGGGAATCAGCCCCAGCATTTT.

V is TRBV28 and J is TRBJ1-4; D might be TRBD1 (6 bases). The CDR3 spans 16 residues. Germline CDR1 MDHEN, CDR2 SYDVKM. Trimming removed 7 bases from V and 1 base from J, with 16 bases in between. In DNA form, the CDR3 reads TGTGCCAGCACCTTGCCGGGGGGCGGAACTAATGAAAAACTGTTTTTT. This sequence encodes CASTLPGGGTNEKLFF.

The genes are TRBV19 and TRBJ1-1; possibly TRBD1 for D (5 bases). This CDR3 comprises 15 residues. Germline V lookup: CDR1 LNHDA, CDR2 SQIVND (reference sequence). The V gene lost 3 bases and the J gene lost 1 base, with 12 bases spanning the gap. The CDR3 spells CASSISGYANTEAFF. The DNA for the CDR3 is TGTGCCAGTAGTATCTCAGGGTACGCGAACACTGAAGCTTTCTTT.

The chain carries TRBV5-6 and TRBJ1-1; 8 nucleotides agree with TRBD1. The V gene end was trimmed by 0 bases and the J gene end by 7 bases; junction bases not matched to a gene: 2. CDR3 size: 13 residues. Germline-derived CDR1 and CDR2 are SGHDT and YYEEEE. For the CDR3, the DNA is TGTGCCAGCAGCTTGGGGACAGGGAATGAAGCTTTCTTT. It codes for CASSLGTGNEAFF. Filled out from reference TRBV5-6 and TRBJ1-1, the complete variable domain reads DAGVTQSPTHLIKTRGQQVTLRCSPKSGHDTVSWYQQALGQGPQFIFQYYEEEERQRGNFPDRFSGHQFPNYSSELNVNALLLGDSALYLCASSLGTGNEAFFGQGTRLTVV.

This clone was recorded only once. This chain uses TRBV3-1 (or the pseudogene TRBV3-2) with TRBJ2-2; perhaps TRBD1 as D (5 bases). The germline CDR1 and CDR2 sequences are LGHDT and YNNKEL (reference sequence). This CDR3 region has 16 residues. Trimming pared 1 base from V and 1 base from J, leaving 10 bases between. The CDR3 DNA reads as TGTGCCAGCAGCCAAGTTAGGCAGGGGAACACCGGGGAGCTGTTTTTT. Translating gives CASSQVRQGNTGELFF.

The rearrangement links TRBV5-4 to TRBJ2-5; D call uncertain. Germline CDR1 is SGHNT and CDR2 is YYREEE (reference sequence). The CDR3 has 13 residues. Trimming left V 4 bases short and J 4 bases short, with 11 bases between. Written as DNA, the CDR3 is TGTGCCAGCAGCGCCCCTCCGGGAGAGACCCAGTACTTC. Protein: CASSAPPGETQYF.

The chain employs TRBV28 and TRBJ1-2; D is undetermined. Germline loops: CDR1 MDHEN, CDR2 SYDVKM. The CDR3 is 14 residues long. The ends were cut back, 1 base at V and 0 bases at J, with 6 bases in the middle. The CDR3 sequence: CASSLSGSNYGYTF. The CDR3, as DNA: TGTGCCAGCAGTTTATCGGGGTCTAACTATGGCTACACCTTC.

This clone was recorded a few times. J is TRBJ1-3 and V is TRBV3-1 (or the pseudogene TRBV3-2); D remains unclear. Trimming removed 7 bases from V and 4 bases from J, with 14 bases in between. This CDR3 contains 14 residues. CDR1 LGHDT and CDR2 YNNKEL come from the germline V gene (reference sequence). This CDR3 is CASTYAAPGNTIYF. CDR3 nucleotide sequence: TGTGCCAGCACCTACGCGGCTCCCGGAAACACCATATATTTT.

This clone has only a few counts. V is TRBV5-6 and J is TRBJ1-2; D gene ambiguous. In germline, CDR1 is SGHDT, CDR2 YYEEEE. Trimming cost V 7 bases and J 2 bases, with 24 bases left between them. The CDR3 spans 17 residues. The CDR3 DNA is TGTGCCAGCTACATCCGGGATGCCCCACTCCTCAACTATGGCTACACCTTC. Its protein is CASYIRDAPLLNYGYTF.

The chain joins TRBV27 to TRBJ2-7; D not certain. V lost 5 bases and J lost 0, with 14 bases in between. Germline CDR1 is MNHEY and CDR2 is SMNVEV (reference sequence). The CDR3 spans 15 residues. The CDR3 nucleotides are TGTGCCAGCAGTCCCCGAGGTCTTAGCTCCTACGAGCAGTACTTC. It is translated as CASSPRGLSSYEQYF.

The chain recombines TRBV7-2 with TRBJ1-2; D is unresolved. Trimming pared 1 base from V and 4 bases from J, leaving 7 bases between. CDR1 is SGHTA and CDR2 is FQGNSA in the germline V gene. This CDR3 is built from 13 residues. The CDR3, as DNA: TGTGCCAGCAGCTTAGGGGCTGGCTATGGCTACACCTTC. Translating it yields CASSLGAGYGYTF.

The chain combines TRBV5-1 with TRBJ2-1, with TRBD1 matching over 9 bases. CDR1 and CDR2 from the germline V gene are SGHRS and YFSETQ. Unmatched junction bases numbered 4, after V lost 4 bases and J lost 5 bases. This CDR3 comprises 14 residues. In DNA form, the CDR3 reads TGCGCCAGCAGCCTCCGGACAGGGGACAATGAGCAGTTCTTC. Protein product: CASSLRTGDNEQFF.

The chain employs TRBV5-1 and TRBJ2-7; perhaps TRBD2 as D (5 bases). Trimming took 8 bases from V and 2 from J, leaving 14 bases between them. In germline, CDR1 is SGHRS, CDR2 YFSETQ. This CDR3 has 13 residues. The CDR3 loop reads CARPGNETYEQYF. As DNA, the CDR3 is TGCGCCAGACCGGGAAACGAGACCTACGAGCAGTACTTC.

This clone was recorded only once. This chain connects TRBV6-2 or TRBV6-3 to TRBJ2-3, with no clear D. The ends were cut back, 5 bases at V and 4 bases at J, with 10 bases in the middle. Per germline, CDR1 MNHEY and CDR2 SVGEGT. The CDR3 consists of 13 residues. This chain's CDR3 is CASSLVTADTQYF. Written as DNA, the CDR3 is TGTGCCAGCAGTCTAGTTACCGCAGATACGCAGTATTTT.

The chain combines TRBV27 with TRBJ2-1, with 9 positions matching TRBD2. This CDR3 has 16 residues. The trim removed 5 bases at V and 7 bases at J, leaving 12 bases unmatched. Looked up from germline, CDR1 is MNHEY and CDR2 is SMNVEV (reference sequence). CDR3 residues: CASSPLSGSPGNEQFF. CDR3 nucleotides: TGTGCCAGCAGTCCCCTTAGCGGGAGCCCCGGAAATGAGCAGTTCTTC.

The CDR3 coding sequence is TGTGCCAGTAGTAACAGCATACTCTCCTACGAGCAGTACTTC. It encodes CASSNSILSYEQYF. The J gene is TRBJ2-7, the V gene TRBV19, with no clear D. V was clipped by 4 bases and J by 0 bases, with 10 bases between them. Germline-derived CDR1 and CDR2 are LNHDA and SQIVND (reference sequence). The CDR3 loop spans 14 amino acids.

This clone was picked up one time. The chain joins TRBV27 to TRBJ1-1, with D perhaps TRBD1 (5 bases). V lost 8 bases to trimming and J lost 0 bases, with 10 bases between them. CDR1 MNHEY and CDR2 SMNVEV come from the germline V gene (reference sequence). The CDR3 runs to 13 residues. For the CDR3, the DNA is TGTGCCAGCCGACAGACCGTGAACACTGAAGCTTTCTTT. It is translated as CASRQTVNTEAFF.

The table lists this clone with many counts. The V and J genes are TRBV7-9 and TRBJ1-6, with TRBD1 identical over 7 bases. V gave up 3 bases and J gave up 9 bases; unmatched junction bases: 11. Germline lookup yields CDR1 SEHNR and CDR2 FQNEAQ (reference sequence). This CDR3 is built from 16 residues. For the CDR3, the DNA is TGTGCCAGCAGCTTCCCTACACAGGGGCTGGGTTCACCCCTCCACTTT. This gives the protein CASSFPTQGLGSPLHF. Filled out from reference TRBV7-9 and TRBJ1-6, the complete variable domain reads DTGVSQNPRHKITKRGQNVTFRCDPISEHNRLYWYRQTLGQGPEFLTYFQNEAQLEKSRLLSDRFSAERPKGSFSTLEIQRTEQGDSAMYLCASSFPTQGLGSPLHFGNGTRLTVT.

This chain connects TRBV18 to TRBJ2-7; 10 nucleotides align to TRBD2. The CDR3 length is 16 residues. V was clipped by 6 bases and J by 0 bases; unmatched bases: 8. The germline V gene encodes CDR1 KGHSH and CDR2 LQKENI. Written as DNA, the CDR3 is TGTGCCAGCTCCCGGGACTGGACTAGCGGCTCCTACGAGCAGTACTTC. As protein: CASSRDWTSGSYEQYF. Together with reference TRBV18 and TRBJ2-7, the CDR3 gives the full variable domain: NAGVMQNPRHLVRRRGQEARLRCSPMKGHSHVYWYRQLPEEGLKFMVYLQKENIIDESGMPKERFSAEFPKEGPSILRIQQVVRGDSAAYFCASSRDWTSGSYEQYFGPGTRLTVT.

The CDR3 bases are TGTGCCAGCAGCCCCCACCAGGGTGAGAGCAATCAGCCCCAGCATTTT. Its protein is CASSPHQGESNQPQHF. The V and J genes are TRBV7-9 and TRBJ1-5; D might be TRBD1 (5 bases). Germline CDR1 and CDR2: SEHNR and FQNEAQ (reference sequence). CDR3 length: 16 residues. Trimming shortened V by 5 bases and J by 1 base, and 15 bases separated the two germline ends.